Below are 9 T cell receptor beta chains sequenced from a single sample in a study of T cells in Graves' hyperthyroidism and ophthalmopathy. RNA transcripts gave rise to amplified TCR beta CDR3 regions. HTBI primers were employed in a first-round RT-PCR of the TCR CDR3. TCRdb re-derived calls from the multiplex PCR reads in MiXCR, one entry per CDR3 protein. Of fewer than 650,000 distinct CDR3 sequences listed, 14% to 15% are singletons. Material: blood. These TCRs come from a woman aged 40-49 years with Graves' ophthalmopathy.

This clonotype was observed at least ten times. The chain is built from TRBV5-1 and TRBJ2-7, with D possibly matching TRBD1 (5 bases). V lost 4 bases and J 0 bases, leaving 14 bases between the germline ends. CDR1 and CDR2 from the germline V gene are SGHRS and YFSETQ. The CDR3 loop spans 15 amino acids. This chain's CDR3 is CASSTASGLSYEQYF. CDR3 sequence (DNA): TGCGCCAGCAGCACTGCCTCAGGGCTCTCCTACGAGCAGTACTTC.

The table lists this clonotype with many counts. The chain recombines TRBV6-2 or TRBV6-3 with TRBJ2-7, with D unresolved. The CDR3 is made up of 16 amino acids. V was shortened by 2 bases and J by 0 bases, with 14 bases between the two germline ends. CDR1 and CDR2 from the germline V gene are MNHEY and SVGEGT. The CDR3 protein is CASSYTQTESSYEQYF. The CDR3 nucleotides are TGTGCCAGCAGTTACACCCAAACGGAAAGCTCCTACGAGCAGTACTTC.

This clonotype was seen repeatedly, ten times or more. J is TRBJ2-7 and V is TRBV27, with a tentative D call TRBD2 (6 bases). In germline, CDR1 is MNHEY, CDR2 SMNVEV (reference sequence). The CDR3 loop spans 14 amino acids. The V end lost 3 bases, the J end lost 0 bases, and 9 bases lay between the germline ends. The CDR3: CASSLSSVSYEQYF. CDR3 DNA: TGTGCCAGCAGTTTGTCTAGCGTCTCCTACGAGCAGTACTTC.

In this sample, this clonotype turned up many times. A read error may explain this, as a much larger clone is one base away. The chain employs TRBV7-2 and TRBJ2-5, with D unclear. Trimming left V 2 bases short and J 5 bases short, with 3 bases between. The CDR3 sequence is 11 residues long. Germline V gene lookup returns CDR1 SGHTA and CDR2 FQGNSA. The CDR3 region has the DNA TGTGCCAGCAGCTTACACGAGACCCAGTACTTC. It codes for CASSLHETQYF.

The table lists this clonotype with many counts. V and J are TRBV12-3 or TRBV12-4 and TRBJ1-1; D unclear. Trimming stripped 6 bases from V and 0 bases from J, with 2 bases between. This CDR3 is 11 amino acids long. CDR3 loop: CASRMNTEAFF. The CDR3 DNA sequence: TGTGCCAGCAGAATGAACACTGAAGCTTTCTTT.

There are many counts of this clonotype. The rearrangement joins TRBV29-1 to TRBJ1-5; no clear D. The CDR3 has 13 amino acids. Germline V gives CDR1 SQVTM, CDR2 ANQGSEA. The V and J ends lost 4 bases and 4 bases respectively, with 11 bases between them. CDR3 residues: CSVVILGNQPQHF. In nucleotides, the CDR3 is TGCAGCGTTGTTATCTTGGGTAATCAGCCCCAGCATTTT. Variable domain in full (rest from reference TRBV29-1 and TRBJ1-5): SAVISQKPSRDICQRGTSLTIQCQVDSQVTMMFWYRQQPGQSLTLIATANQGSEATYESGFVIDKFPISRPNLTFSTLTVSNMSPEDSSIYLCSVVILGNQPQHFGDGTRLSIL.

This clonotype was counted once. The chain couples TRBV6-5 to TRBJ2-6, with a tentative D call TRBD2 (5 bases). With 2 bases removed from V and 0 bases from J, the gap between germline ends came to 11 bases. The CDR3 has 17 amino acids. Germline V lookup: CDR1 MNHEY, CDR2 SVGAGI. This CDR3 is CASSYSGLTSGANVLTF. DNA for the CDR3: TGTGCCAGCAGTTACAGTGGACTCACCTCTGGGGCCAACGTCCTGACTTTC.

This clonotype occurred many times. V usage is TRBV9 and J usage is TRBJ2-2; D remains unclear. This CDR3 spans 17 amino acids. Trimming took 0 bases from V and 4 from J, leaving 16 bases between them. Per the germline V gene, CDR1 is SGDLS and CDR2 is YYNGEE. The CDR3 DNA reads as TGTGCCAGCAGCGTAGGAGGAAGGAGTATAGGCACCGGGGAGCTGTTTTTT. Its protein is CASSVGGRSIGTGELFF.

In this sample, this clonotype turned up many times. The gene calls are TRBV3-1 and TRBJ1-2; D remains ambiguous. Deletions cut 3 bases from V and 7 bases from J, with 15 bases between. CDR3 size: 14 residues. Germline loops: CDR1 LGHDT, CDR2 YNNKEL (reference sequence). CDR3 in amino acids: CASSQEGIERGYTF. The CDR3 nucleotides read TGTGCCAGCAGCCAGGAAGGTATTGAGCGTGGCTACACCTTC.